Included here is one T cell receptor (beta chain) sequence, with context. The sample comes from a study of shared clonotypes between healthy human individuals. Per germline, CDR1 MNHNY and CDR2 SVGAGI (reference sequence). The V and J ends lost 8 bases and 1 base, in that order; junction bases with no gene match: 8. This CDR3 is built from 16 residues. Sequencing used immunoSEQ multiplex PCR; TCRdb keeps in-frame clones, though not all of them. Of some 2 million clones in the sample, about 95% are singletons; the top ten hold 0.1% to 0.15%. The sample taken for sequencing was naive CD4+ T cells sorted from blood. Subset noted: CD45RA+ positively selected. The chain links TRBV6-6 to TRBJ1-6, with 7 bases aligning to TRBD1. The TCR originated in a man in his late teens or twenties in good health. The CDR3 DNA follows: TGTGCCAGCTCTGGGAGGGGGCAGTCCTATAATTCACCCCTCCACTTT. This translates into CASSGRGQSYNSPLHF.